Below, 3 T cell receptor beta chains from the same sample are listed, as sequenced in a study of long-term antiretroviral therapy in people with HIV. Sequencing used immunoSEQ v3.0 at survey level. Profiled with immunoSEQ multiplex PCR; TCRdb holds only in-frame clones, not every one. Of around 29,000 clones in the sample, 85% to 95% were seen once. This material consisted of unsorted PBMCs, taken 5.3 years after starting antiretroviral therapy. The origin of the receptors is a man in his fifties with HIV.

The V gene is TRBV7-2, the J gene TRBJ2-3; 8 bases map to TRBD2. The germline CDR1 and CDR2 sequences are SGHTA and FQGNSA. This CDR3 contains 14 residues. V trimming: 7 bases; J trimming: 0 bases; junction bases outside the gene matches: 3. CDR3 loop: CASTGGGSTDTQYF. The CDR3 DNA reads as TGTGCCAGCACGGGCGGGGGGAGCACAGATACGCAGTATTTT.

V usage is TRBV9 and J usage is TRBJ2-1; TRBD2 might be the D (6 bases). V gave up 4 bases and J gave up 3 bases, with 8 bases separating them. CDR1 is SGDLS and CDR2 is YYNGEE in the germline V gene. The CDR3 length is 13 residues. The CDR3 region is CASSPGGYNEQFF. CDR3 nucleotide sequence: TGTGCCAGCAGCCCCGGGGGCTACAATGAGCAGTTCTTC.

This chain connects TRBV2 to TRBJ2-1; perhaps D is TRBD1 or TRBD2 (5 bases each). V was pared by 7 bases and J by 8 bases, with 18 bases between. From germline, CDR1 is SNHLY and CDR2 FYNNEI. The CDR3 is made up of 14 amino acids. For the CDR3, the DNA is TGTGCCAGCAAGTTTAGGGGACCCCGTGATGAGCAGTTCTTC. This encodes CASKFRGPRDEQFF.